This is a list of T cell receptor beta chains from one sample in a study of T cell responses to AZD1222 COVID-19 vaccine. TCRdb's copy holds only in-frame clones and misses some; the assay was immunoSEQ multiplex PCR. The table records 25,000 to 35,000 clones, about nine tenths of them present only once. Sample: peripheral blood, taken on day 0 of AZD1222 vaccination. These receptors were obtained from an adult in good health. Both conserved end residues are part of each CDR3. A D gene is named only where the DNA matches it firmly. Not all rows give a size; the values are once, few, many and, for expanded clones, a class.

V,D,J,size,DNA,CDR3
TRBV10-2,TRBD2,TRBJ2-3,NA,TGCGCCAGCAGTGAGCCGGGCAGCGGGACCCCCCGGGATGGAGATACGCAGTATTTT,CASSEPGSGTPRDGDTQYF
TRBV19,NA,TRBJ2-7,NA,TGTGCCAGTAGTATAGAGAGGGGGGTTACCTACGAGCAGTACTTC,CASSIERGVTYEQYF
TRBV7-8,NA,TRBJ2-7,NA,TGTGCCAGCAGCGGCAGAGGGTGGTACGAGCAGTACTTC,CASSGRGWYEQYF
TRBV5-6,NA,TRBJ2-4,NA,TGTGCCAGCAGCTTGCGGGACTCCAAAAACATTCAGTACTTC,CASSLRDSKNIQYF
TRBV28,TRBD1,TRBJ2-3,NA,TGTGCCAGCAGCCCTCAGACAGGGTGGGTAGATACGCAGTATTTT,CASSPQTGWVDTQYF
TRBV18,TRBD1,TRBJ1-2,NA,TGTGCCAGCTCACCGCTACAGGGGGCGGATGGCTACACCTTC,CASSPLQGADGYTF
TRBV5-1,NA,TRBJ1-6,NA,TGCGCCAGCAGCTTGACTGACAGTGGAGATAATTCACCCCTCCACTTT,CASSLTDSGDNSPLHF
TRBV28,NA,TRBJ1-1,NA,TGTGCCAGCAGTTCCTCAGGTACCAACACTGAAGCTTTCTTT,CASSSSGTNTEAFF
TRBV25-1,NA,TRBJ1-2,NA,TGTGCCAGCAGTGAACAGGGGTCTAGACTGGATGGCTACACCTTC,CASSEQGSRLDGYTF
TRBV27,TRBD2,TRBJ2-7,NA,TGTGCCAGCAAAAAGCGGGAGGCGAACGAGCAGTACTTC,CASKKREANEQYF
TRBV20-1,TRBD2,TRBJ2-7,NA,TGCAGTGCTAGTTCCGTTGGGGAGGGCGAGCAGTACTTC,CSASSVGEGEQYF
TRBV6-1,NA,TRBJ1-3,NA,TGTGCCAGCAGTGATCCGGCGGGAACTGGAAACACCATATATTTT,CASSDPAGTGNTIYF
TRBV19,TRBD2,TRBJ2-2,NA,TGTGCCAGTAGTATAGCGACTAGCGTGAACACCGGGGAGCTGTTTTTT,CASSIATSVNTGELFF
TRBV13,TRBD2,TRBJ2-3,once,TGTGCCAGCAGCTTAGGCCTGCGGGAGGGCCCAGATACGCAGTATTTT,CASSLGLREGPDTQYF
TRBV3-1/TRBV3-2,NA,TRBJ1-1,NA,TGTGCCAGCAGCTATATAGGGGTGCACACTGAAGCTTTCTTT,CASSYIGVHTEAFF
TRBV2,NA,TRBJ1-6,NA,TGTGCCAGCAGAACCCTCGCCAATTCACCCCTCCACTTT,CASRTLANSPLHF
TRBV7-9,NA,TRBJ2-4,NA,TGTGCCAGCAGCCCCCAGGGGTACATTCAGTACTTC,CASSPQGYIQYF
TRBV7-2,TRBD1,TRBJ1-6,NA,TGTGCCAGCAGCTTAAGTTTGACAGGGGTTTCACCCCTCCACTTT,CASSLSLTGVSPLHF
TRBV28,NA,TRBJ2-3,once,TGTGCCAGCAGTCCCCCCTTTGGGGAAACAGATACGCAGTATTTT,CASSPPFGETDTQYF
TRBV4-1,TRBD2,TRBJ2-2,NA,TGCGCCAGCAGCCAAGGCCCCCCTACTAGCGGGATCACCGGGGAGCTGTTTTTT,CASSQGPPTSGITGELFF
TRBV6-2/TRBV6-3,TRBD2,TRBJ2-5,NA,TGTGCCAGCAGTCTACTAGCGGGAGTGGGAGAGACCCAGTACTTC,CASSLLAGVGETQYF
TRBV24-1,TRBD2,TRBJ2-7,NA,TGTGCCACCAGTGATTTATCGACTAGCGGGAGTTACGAGCAGTACTTC,CATSDLSTSGSYEQYF
TRBV19,TRBD2,TRBJ2-1,NA,TGTGCCAGTAGCCGACTAGCGGGAGGATACGAGCAGTTCTTC,CASSRLAGGYEQFF
TRBV18,NA,TRBJ2-1,NA,TGTGCCAGCTCACCACCTAGCTACAATGAGCAGTTCTTC,CASSPPSYNEQFF
TRBV7-8,NA,TRBJ2-1,NA,TGTGCCAGCAGCCTCCGACGAGCGGCCTACAATGAGCAGTTCTTC,CASSLRRAAYNEQFF
TRBV2,NA,TRBJ2-1,NA,TGTGCCAGCAGTGGGGACTTCAGCAATGAGCAGTTCTTC,CASSGDFSNEQFF
TRBV5-1,TRBD1,TRBJ2-7,NA,TGCGCCAGCAGCTTGATGGGCCAGGGGGAAAGCGAGCAGTACTTC,CASSLMGQGESEQYF
TRBV15,NA,TRBJ1-2,NA,TGTGCCACCAGCAAAGCCGTAGTAGGCCGGTATGGCTACACCTTC,CATSKAVVGRYGYTF
TRBV7-9,NA,TRBJ2-6,once,TGTGCCAGCAGCCCTAGAGGGTCAGGGGATGGAGGGGCCAACGTCCTGACTTTC,CASSPRGSGDGGANVLTF
TRBV19,TRBD1,TRBJ1-5,NA,TGTGCCAGTAGTATGGGGACAGGGATAAATCAGCCCCAGCATTTT,CASSMGTGINQPQHF
TRBV5-1,TRBD2,TRBJ2-2,NA,TGCGCCAGCAGGGATGAGCGGGAGGGCCTTACCGGGGAGCTGTTTTTT,CASRDEREGLTGELFF
TRBV6-1,NA,TRBJ2-1,once,TGTGCCAGCAGTGAACCAGCAAGGGGAGATGAGCAGTTCTTC,CASSEPARGDEQFF
TRBV6-5,NA,TRBJ2-1,once,TGTGCCAGCAAGGGATACGGAAATGAGCAGTTCTTC,CASKGYGNEQFF
TRBV3-1/TRBV3-2,NA,TRBJ1-4,NA,TGTGCCAGCAGTTTTGAACTACTCCCTGGGGAAAAACTGTTTTTT,CASSFELLPGEKLFF
TRBV18,NA,TRBJ2-1,NA,TGTGCCAGCTCACTGGGACCGAACAATGAGCAGTTCTTC,CASSLGPNNEQFF
TRBV7-9,TRBD1,TRBJ2-2,NA,TGTGCCAGCAGCTTGAACAGGGGCCCGGGGGAGCTGTTTTTT,CASSLNRGPGELFF
TRBV16,NA,TRBJ1-2,NA,TGTGCCAGCAGCCCGGACTCCCTCTACTATGGCTACACCTTC,CASSPDSLYYGYTF
TRBV5-5,NA,TRBJ1-2,NA,TGTGCCAGCAGCTTGGGGAGCCACTATGGCTACACCTTC,CASSLGSHYGYTF
TRBV3-1/TRBV3-2,NA,TRBJ2-3,NA,TGTGCCAGCAGCCAAGATTACGCCACAGATACGCAGTATTTT,CASSQDYATDTQYF
TRBV25-1,NA,TRBJ2-1,NA,TGTGCCAGCAGTGACGGGGGCGCTTACAATGAGCAGTTCTTC,CASSDGGAYNEQFF
TRBV19,TRBD2,TRBJ2-1,NA,TGTGCCAGTCGGACTAGCGGGAGGGCAGGGAACAATGAGCAGTTCTTC,CASRTSGRAGNNEQFF
TRBV12-3/TRBV12-4,NA,TRBJ1-1,NA,TGTGCCAGCAGCATGACGGCCACTGAAGCTTTCTTT,CASSMTATEAFF
TRBV7-9,NA,TRBJ1-4,NA,TGTGCCAGCAGCTTAGCGCTGGGGACCTCTAATGAAAAACTGTTTTTT,CASSLALGTSNEKLFF
TRBV7-9,TRBD2,TRBJ2-3,NA,TGTGCCAGCAGCCGACTAGCGGGAGGGCTCGCAGATACGCAGTATTTT,CASSRLAGGLADTQYF
TRBV7-8,NA,TRBJ2-7,NA,TGTGCCAGCAGCCCAGGAATGGGGATGCATGTCTCCTACGAGCAGTACTTC,CASSPGMGMHVSYEQYF
TRBV9,TRBD1,TRBJ2-1,NA,TGTGCCAGCAGCCTGACCGGGACAGGGATATACAATGAGCAGTTCTTC,CASSLTGTGIYNEQFF
TRBV5-1,TRBD2,TRBJ2-3,NA,TGCGCCAGCAGCCCCGGGACTAGCGGCACAGATACGCAGTATTTT,CASSPGTSGTDTQYF
TRBV28,TRBD1,TRBJ1-2,NA,TGTGCCAGCAGTACCACCGGGACAGGGGCACAACTTTATGGCTACACCTTC,CASSTTGTGAQLYGYTF
TRBV27,NA,TRBJ2-1,NA,TGTGCCAGCACCCGTACGGGAGCCTCCTACAATGAGCAGTTCTTC,CASTRTGASYNEQFF
TRBV5-1,NA,TRBJ2-7,few,TGCGCCAGCAGCTCGGTAGTGGCCGGATCCTACGAGCAGTACTTC,CASSSVVAGSYEQYF